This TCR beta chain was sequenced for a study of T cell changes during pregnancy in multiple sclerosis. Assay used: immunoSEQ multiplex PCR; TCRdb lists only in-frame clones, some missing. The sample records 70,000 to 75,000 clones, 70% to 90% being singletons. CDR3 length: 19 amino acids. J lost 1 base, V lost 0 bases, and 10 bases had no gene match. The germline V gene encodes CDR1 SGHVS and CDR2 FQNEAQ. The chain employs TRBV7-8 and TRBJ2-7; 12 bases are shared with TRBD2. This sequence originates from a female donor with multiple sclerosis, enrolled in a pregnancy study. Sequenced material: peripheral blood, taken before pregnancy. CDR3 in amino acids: CASSLAEDPGLAGSYEQYF. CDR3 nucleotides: TGTGCCAGCAGCTTAGCCGAGGACCCAGGACTAGCGGGGTCCTACGAGCAGTACTTC.